These 30 T cell receptor beta chains were all obtained from the same sample, sequenced in a study of molecular identifiers for immune sequencing clone quantification. TCRdb used MiXCR to reprocess the PCR reads, holding one entry per CDR3 protein. The table has 460,000 or so distinct CDR3 sequences, about 20% seen once. The sequenced sample consisted of naive CD8+ T cells from blood, with Jurkat cell RNA spiked in. The subset here: FACS-sorted CD8+CD4-CCR7+CD45RA+ naive T cells. The receptor set was obtained from a human donor in good health. Some libraries in this study had Jurkat cell RNA spiked in.

Ten or more counts support this clonotype. This rearrangement joins TRBV6-1 to TRBJ2-3; 13 bases align to TRBD2. V dropped 6 bases and J dropped 4; count of bases not matched to a gene: 7. CDR3 length: 16 amino acids. CDR1 is MNHNS and CDR2 is SASEGT in the germline V gene. Here the CDR3 DNA reads TGTGCCAGCAGACCCACTAGCGGGAGGGCCGCAGATACGCAGTATTTT. This codes for CASRPTSGRAADTQYF.

The rearrangement uses TRBV7-6 and TRBJ2-7, with D hard to call. Trimming removed 2 bases at V and 3 bases at J, with 8 bases between. This CDR3 is 13 amino acids long. The germline gives CDR1 SGHVS, CDR2 FNYEAQ. The CDR3 is CASSLSPDYEQYF. The CDR3 DNA follows: TGTGCCAGCAGCTTATCACCAGACTACGAGCAGTACTTC.

This clonotype was observed at least ten times. The chain has TRBV6-6 and TRBJ1-1; 7 bases line up with TRBD1. Looked up from germline, CDR1 is MNHNY and CDR2 is SVGAGI (reference sequence). The ends lost 5 bases at V and 3 bases at J; junction bases unmatched: 3. This CDR3 has 13 amino acids. CDR3 residues: CASSVQGYTEAFF. The CDR3 DNA is TGTGCCAGCAGTGTACAGGGGTACACTGAAGCTTTCTTT.

This clonotype was recorded at least ten times. The chain links TRBV29-1 to TRBJ1-1; weak D call: TRBD1 (5 bases). The CDR3 length is 13 residues. Germline V gene sequence: CDR1 SQVTM, CDR2 ANQGSEA. Trimming took 7 bases from V and 4 from J, leaving 16 bases between them. The CDR3 here is CSAITGLGTEAFF. The CDR3 nucleotides are TGCAGCGCAATTACAGGACTCGGCACTGAAGCTTTCTTT.

This clonotype was detected only a few times. The chain employs TRBV27 and TRBJ1-1, with D possibly being TRBD1 (6 bases). The CDR3 totals 15 residues. V lost 11 bases, J lost 0 bases, and 19 bases lay in between. Per germline, CDR1 MNHEY and CDR2 SMNVEV (reference sequence). CDR3 region: CASGGGGFMNTEAFF. The CDR3 region has the DNA TGTGCCTCCGGGGGGGGGGGCTTCATGAACACTGAAGCTTTCTTT.

The chain combines TRBV4-3 with TRBJ2-7; 9 nucleotides line up with TRBD1. The CDR3 loop spans 16 amino acids. The V and J ends lost 0 bases and 3 bases, in that order; junction bases with no gene match: 6. Germline lookup yields CDR1 LGHNA and CDR2 YSLEER. The CDR3 sequence: CASSQDITGGHYEQYF. CDR3 nucleotide sequence: TGCGCCAGCAGCCAAGATATTACAGGGGGCCACTACGAGCAGTACTTC.

This clonotype showed up many times. The chain carries TRBV19 and TRBJ2-7, with 8 bases fitting TRBD2. This CDR3 is 14 amino acids long. From germline, CDR1 is LNHDA and CDR2 SQIVND (reference sequence). The J segment lost 2 bases and the V segment lost 5 bases, leaving 5 bases of the junction unmatched. The CDR3 sequence: CASSVGGATYEQYF. As DNA, the CDR3 is TGTGCCAGTAGTGTCGGGGGGGCCACCTACGAGCAGTACTTC. The complete variable domain, with remaining parts taken from reference TRBV19 and TRBJ2-7, reads DGGITQSPKYLFRKEGQNVTLSCEQNLNHDAMYWYRQDPGQGLRLIYYSQIVNDFQKGDIAEGYSVSREKKESFPLTVTSAQKNPTAFYLCASSVGGATYEQYFGPGTRLTVT.

As concerns this clonotype: Since a much larger clone is just one base distant, this may be a read error. The chain is built from TRBV19 and TRBJ2-4; D not certain. This CDR3 spans 13 amino acids. Between the trimmed V and J ends, which lost 4 bases and 3 bases, there was a span of 7 bases. CDR1 is LNHDA, CDR2 SQIVND, per germline (reference sequence). The CDR3 loop reads CASSTVSKNIQYF. CDR3 coding DNA: TGTGCCAGTAGTACAGTTAGCAAAAACATTCAGTACTTC.

This clonotype was observed at least ten times. The rearrangement joins TRBV4-3 to TRBJ2-3; D may be TRBD1 or TRBD2 (5 bases each). This CDR3 spans 16 amino acids. Trimming pared 0 bases from V and 1 base from J, leaving 11 bases between. Germline loops: CDR1 LGHNA, CDR2 YSLEER. The CDR3 protein is CASSQDGTGGTDTQYF. The CDR3 bases are TGCGCCAGCAGCCAAGATGGGACCGGGGGCACAGATACGCAGTATTTT.

A note on this clonotype: A much bigger clone sits one base away, suggesting this may be a read error. The chain employs TRBV9 and TRBJ2-3; D is perhaps TRBD2 (5 bases). The CDR3 runs 14 residues. Germline CDR1 reads SGDLS; CDR2 reads YYNGEE. The V and J ends lost 3 bases and 11 bases respectively, with 19 bases between them. CDR3 bases: TGTGCCAGCAGCGCTCCCGGACCCGGGGATGGGCAGTATTTT. Translation: CASSAPGPGDGQYF.

This clonotype was picked up many times. This sequence joins TRBV20-1 and TRBJ1-1, with TRBD1 identical over 10 bases. Germline lookup yields CDR1 DFQATT and CDR2 SNEGSKA (reference sequence). The CDR3 has 14 amino acids. The ends lost 5 bases at V and 3 bases at J; junction bases unmatched: 6. CDR3 in DNA: TGCAGTGCTCGCTCCGGGACAGGGGACACTGAAGCTTTCTTT. Translating gives CSARSGTGDTEAFF.

This clonotype has a count of ten or more. The chain combines TRBV6-2 or TRBV6-3 with TRBJ2-3; D possibly corresponds to TRBD2 (5 bases). The germline gives CDR1 MNHEY, CDR2 SVGEGT. The V gene lost 5 bases and the J gene lost 4 bases, with 13 bases spanning the gap. The CDR3 is 14 residues long. The CDR3 DNA follows: TGTGCCAGCAGTCCTCTAGTCGGGGCAGATACGCAGTATTTT. Its protein is CASSPLVGADTQYF.

This clonotype was recorded a few times. In DNA form, the CDR3 reads TGTGCCAGCAGTCCCGGGACTAGCGGGAGTATTTCCTACGAGCAGTACTTC. Its translation is CASSPGTSGSISYEQYF. V usage is TRBV27 and J usage is TRBJ2-7, with 14 nucleotides matching TRBD2. V trimming: 5 bases; J trimming: 1 base; junction bases outside the gene matches: 7. Germline V CDR1 and CDR2: MNHEY, SMNVEV (reference sequence). CDR3 length: 17 residues.

This clonotype was seen more than once but under ten times. V usage is TRBV28 and J usage is TRBJ2-2; D is uncertain. CDR3 length: 18 residues. V was shortened by 2 bases and J by 0 bases, with 16 bases between the two germline ends. CDR1 is MDHEN and CDR2 is SYDVKM in the germline V gene. CDR3 DNA sequence: TGTGCCAGCAGTTTAACCCCTCTAACTGGCACGAACACCGGGGAGCTGTTTTTT. Translating it yields CASSLTPLTGTNTGELFF.

This clonotype occurred a few times. The rearrangement uses TRBV6-2 or TRBV6-3 and TRBJ1-1; 8 nucleotides line up with TRBD1. The V gene end was trimmed by 4 bases and the J gene end by 4 bases; junction bases not matched to a gene: 20. Germline V gene sequence: CDR1 MNHEY, CDR2 SVGEGT. The CDR3 consists of 19 residues. The DNA of the CDR3 is TGTGCCAGCAGTTGGGTTATCGAGATTAAGGACAGGGATGGCACTGAAGCTTTCTTT. Its protein product is CASSWVIEIKDRDGTEAFF.

The gene calls are TRBV6-6 and TRBJ2-2; 7 positions match TRBD2. V gave up 0 bases and J gave up 2 bases; unmatched junction bases: 6. CDR1 is MNHNY, CDR2 SVGAGI, per germline (reference sequence). The CDR3 has 17 residues. CDR3: CASSYSSWEGNTGELFF. The CDR3 nucleotides read TGTGCCAGCAGTTACTCGAGTTGGGAGGGCAACACCGGGGAGCTGTTTTTT.

This clonotype was counted at least ten times. The J gene is TRBJ1-4, the V gene TRBV12-3 or TRBV12-4, with D tentatively TRBD1 (6 bases). The V end lost 6 bases, the J end lost 8 bases, and 16 bases lay between the germline ends. The CDR3 spans 14 residues. CDR3 in amino acids: CASRPQGLVEKLFF. In DNA form, the CDR3 reads TGTGCCAGCAGGCCGCAGGGGCTTGTGGAAAAACTGTTTTTT.

This clonotype showed up many times. This chain uses TRBV5-4 with TRBJ2-7; TRBD2 matches 13 bases. Unmatched junction bases numbered 9, after V lost 3 bases and J lost 0 bases. CDR3 length equals 18 residues. Germline lookup yields CDR1 SGHNT and CDR2 YYREEE (reference sequence). CDR3 residues: CASSSWTSGGRSSYEQYF. CDR3 DNA: TGTGCCAGCAGCTCGTGGACTAGCGGGGGCCGAAGCTCCTACGAGCAGTACTTC. The variable domain in full, with the rest retrieved from reference TRBV5-4 and TRBJ2-7, is ETGVTQSPTHLIKTRGQQVTLRCSSQSGHNTVSWYQQALGQGPQFIFQYYREEENGRGNFPPRFSGLQFPNYSSELNVNALELDDSALYLCASSSWTSGGRSSYEQYFGPGTRLTVT.

The gene calls are TRBV27 and TRBJ2-3, with 7 bases lining up with TRBD1. From germline, CDR1 is MNHEY and CDR2 SMNVEV (reference sequence). This CDR3 region has 16 residues. The ends lost 0 bases at V and 2 bases at J; junction bases unmatched: 5. The CDR3 nucleotides are TGTGCCAGCAGTTTATCCGAGACAGGGCCCACAGATACGCAGTATTTT. This sequence encodes CASSLSETGPTDTQYF.

This clonotype has a handful of counts. V usage is TRBV18 and J usage is TRBJ2-3; 9 bases fit TRBD2. V trimming: 3 bases; J trimming: 1 base; junction bases outside the gene matches: 20. CDR1 is KGHSH and CDR2 is LQKENI in the germline V gene. The CDR3 sequence is 21 residues long. CDR3 sequence: CASSPRRTEPNRLAGTDTQYF. CDR3 DNA sequence: TGTGCCAGCTCACCGAGGAGGACAGAGCCAAATCGACTAGCGGGCACAGATACGCAGTATTTT.

In its sample, this clonotype was seen many times. The J gene is TRBJ2-1, the V gene TRBV7-9; perhaps TRBD1 as D (5 bases). The V end was cut by 8 bases, the J end by 7 bases, with 15 bases between. The CDR3 is 13 residues long. Germline lookup yields CDR1 SEHNR and CDR2 FQNEAQ (reference sequence). This CDR3 reads CASLQGPANEQFF. Here the CDR3 DNA reads TGTGCCAGCCTCCAGGGCCCGGCGAATGAGCAGTTCTTC.

Only a few counts were recorded for this clonotype. The chain carries TRBV2 and TRBJ2-7; D remains ambiguous. Germline V gene lookup returns CDR1 SNHLY and CDR2 FYNNEI. The CDR3 length is 14 residues. The V gene lost 1 base and the J gene lost 2 bases, with 9 bases spanning the gap. The CDR3 spells CASSEELTPYEQYF. The DNA for the CDR3 is TGTGCCAGCAGTGAAGAATTAACACCCTACGAGCAGTACTTC.

The chain carries TRBV2 and TRBJ2-7; the D is unclear. V was trimmed by 1 base and J by 3 bases, leaving 19 bases between them. The CDR3 contains 17 residues. From germline, CDR1 is SNHLY and CDR2 FYNNEI. CDR3 sequence reads: CASSEGARLVLYYEQYF. CDR3 nucleotide sequence: TGTGCCAGCAGTGAAGGTGCCAGGTTAGTCCTCTACTACGAGCAGTACTTC. Combining the CDR3 with reference TRBV2 and TRBJ2-7 gives the whole variable domain EPEVTQTPSHQVTQMGQEVILRCVPISNHLYFYWYRQILGQKVEFLVSFYNNEISEKSEIFDDQFSVERPDGSNFTLKIRSTKLEDSAMYFCASSEGARLVLYYEQYFGPGTRLTVT.

Turning to this clonotype: One end of the junction does not line up with germline, which may come from a read error. The chain uses TRBV28 and TRBJ1-1; D gene uncertain. This CDR3 region has 11 residues. Germline V lookup: CDR1 MDHEN, CDR2 SYDVKM. CDR3: CASSGGTEASF. CDR3 DNA sequence: TGTGCCAGCAGTGGAGGCACTGAAGCTTCCTTT.

This clonotype has a count of ten or more. The chain recombines TRBV27 with TRBJ2-5, with D unresolved. Trimming took off 6 bases at V and 2 bases at J, with 4 bases between the two ends. This CDR3 is 11 amino acids long. CDR1 is MNHEY and CDR2 is SMNVEV in the germline V gene (reference sequence). CDR3 sequence reads: CASSDQETQYF. CDR3 nucleotide sequence: TGTGCCAGCAGCGATCAAGAGACCCAGTACTTC.

This clonotype was seen ten or more times. The chain carries TRBV27 and TRBJ2-3, with D possibly matching TRBD1 (5 bases). Germline V gene lookup returns CDR1 MNHEY and CDR2 SMNVEV (reference sequence). The ends were cut back, 4 bases at V and 1 base at J, with 9 bases in the middle. This CDR3 region has 14 residues. CDR3 in amino acids: CASSWGRGTDTQYF. CDR3 in DNA: TGTGCCAGCAGTTGGGGCAGGGGCACAGATACGCAGTATTTT.

This clonotype was seen at least ten times. The CDR3 region has the DNA TGCAGTGCTAGTAGCGGACAGGGGACCGCAACTAATGAAAAACTGTTTTTT. Its protein product is CSASSGQGTATNEKLFF. The chain couples TRBV20-1 to TRBJ1-4; 9 bases align to TRBD1. The CDR3 is made up of 17 amino acids. The ends lost 3 bases at V and 0 bases at J; junction bases unmatched: 8. CDR1 and CDR2 from the germline V gene are DFQATT and SNEGSKA (reference sequence).

This clonotype was seen repeatedly, ten times or more. The rearrangement uses TRBV7-9 and TRBJ1-5; 9 positions agree with TRBD1. V gave up 4 bases and J gave up 7 bases; unmatched junction bases: 5. Per the germline V gene, CDR1 is SEHNR and CDR2 is FQNEAQ (reference sequence). The CDR3 spans 14 residues. DNA of the CDR3: TGTGCCAGCAGCTGGGACAGGGCAGGGCAGCCCCAGCATTTT. Its protein is CASSWDRAGQPQHF.

This clonotype was observed many times. This rearrangement joins TRBV7-8 to TRBJ1-4; no reliable D call. The CDR3 consists of 13 residues. Trimming cost V 2 bases and J 12 bases, with 13 bases left between them. From germline, CDR1 is SGHVS and CDR2 FQNEAQ. CDR3 bases: TGTGCCAGCAGCTTAAGTTTTGGAGTTCAACTGTTTTTT. Encoded protein: CASSLSFGVQLFF.

This clonotype was counted only a few times. This sequence joins TRBV19 and TRBJ2-1; 12 nucleotides agree with TRBD2. The trim removed 3 bases at V and 7 bases at J, leaving 7 bases unmatched. In germline, CDR1 is LNHDA, CDR2 SQIVND (reference sequence). The CDR3 spans 16 residues. The chain's CDR3 is CASSILGLAGLNEQFF. CDR3 sequence (DNA): TGTGCCAGTAGTATCTTGGGACTAGCGGGTCTTAATGAGCAGTTCTTC.